One T cell receptor (beta chain) is described in this entry. Many counts were recorded for this clonotype. The antigen it recognizes is unknown. The junction departs from germline at one end; a sequencing error may be responsible. The receptor library was made with multiplex PCR. Sequencing instrument: Illumina HiSeq 4000. To build TCR beta libraries, CDR3 regions were amplified by Arm-PCR using iRepertoire HTBI primers. Before sequencing, the PCR products went through gel purification. As for the original processing: Across samples, around 62 TRBV and 13 to 15 TRBJ segments were identified and used for gene usage analysis of CDR3 amino acid clonotypes. COPE and FqMerger were used to merge the filtered high-quality paired reads into contigs. BLAST was used to align contigs to the IMGT TRBV, TRBD and TRBJ reference genes, and CDR3 was defined following IMGT. Any clonotype with a frequency above 0.1% was classified as a highly expanded clone. Shannon entropy was used to measure repertoire diversity, and the Gini coefficient was used to measure V-J evenness. Public clonotypes were defined as clonotypes shared by more than one individual. TCRdb applied fastp at Q25 and MiXCR to the public reads, then kept only in-frame beta chains. A single entry per CDR3 protein holds the most common genes and DNA from its merged rows. TCRdb, not the authors, supplied the V and J calls. The sample table shows 200,000 to 250,000 distinct CDR3 sequences, and about 19% are seen once. Together, the top ten hold 12% of the sample.

The data belong to a study of regulatory T cells in long-lasting Graves disease (dated by TCRdb to about 2021). At the level of the whole study: Patients with newly diagnosed Graves' disease had been on antithyroid drugs for under 3 months. Patients with persistent Graves' disease were compared with patients with newly diagnosed Graves' disease using TCR sequencing and RNA sequencing of peripheral blood. The study was conducted in China and was registered as a clinical trial. A total of roughly 35 samples underwent TCR sequencing: 13 from persistent and about 20 from newly diagnosed Graves' disease patients.

The full study reports these points: More public clonotypes were shared among persistent patients (2,741) than among newly diagnosed patients (roughly 1,000). Persistent disease showed preferential use of TRBV28, TRBJ1-2 and TRBJ2-5, whereas newly diagnosed disease favored TRBV20-1 and TRBJ2-1. Persistent Graves' disease patients showed lower TCR Shannon entropy and fewer highly expanded clones than newly diagnosed patients, suggesting clonal expansion. Only the TCR beta chain was sequenced and analyzed. The authors acknowledged the small sample size as a limitation that may reduce accuracy. Peripheral blood alone was examined, since thyroid tissue, which constituted the primary lesion, could not be accessed.

The meaning of the sample's time point label: newly diagnosed GD, antithyroid drugs for less than 3 months. RNA was extracted from PBMCs in TRIzol for both TCR sequencing and RNA sequencing. Graves' disease was diagnosed according to American Thyroid Association guidelines. Patients for the study were recruited at an endocrinology department in Xi'an, China. From each patient, approximately 10 milliliters of peripheral blood was collected into an EDTA anticoagulant tube. Ficoll Paque Plus density gradient separation was used to isolate PBMCs, and no further T cell sorting was performed. An Agilent 2100 Bioanalyzer and agarose gel were used to check RNA quality, while a NanoDrop 2000 measured RNA concentration. From cysteine to phenylalanine, the CDR3 is 19 amino acids long. The only DNA kept is the CDR3, 57 bases in frame from the first base. The germline V gene yields LGHNA for CDR1 and YSLEER for CDR2.

These records were also assigned to another study, of T cells in Graves' hyperthyroidism and ophthalmopathy. Looking at the second paper: A patient counted as having stable Graves' hyperthyroidism if no progression to ophthalmopathy occurred over 18 months of follow-up. Hyperthyroidism patients were newly diagnosed, had a disease duration of under 2 months, and were aged 18 to 65 years. Any patient with an uncontrolled infection, another autoimmune disease, pregnancy or lactation was excluded. Clinical symptoms, serum thyroxine and TRAb, thyroid ultrasound, and orbital computed tomography formed the basis for the diagnoses. The TCR CDR3 was subjected to a first round of RT-PCR using the HTBI primer set and the Qiagen OneStep RT-PCR kit. Blood samples also contained most of the expanded thyroid clonotypes (frequency above 0.001), which suggests that blood repertoires may reflect thyroid immune responses. A 13 V-J signature model separated ophthalmopathy from stable hyperthyroidism, with 87.88% sensitivity and 81.08% specificity in cross-validation and 80%/75% in testing. In validation, the model predicted progression to ophthalmopathy a median of roughly six months before onset, with over 55% sensitivity and roughly 77% specificity. To identify TCR V-J signatures that set the groups apart, the researchers used a discovery cohort of 90 to 100 patients, made up of 43 with Graves' ophthalmopathy and 57 with stable Graves' hyperthyroidism. Whether ophthalmopathy could be predicted prospectively was tested in an independent validation cohort made up of under 20 hyperthyroidism patients plus 17 patients who later progressed to ophthalmopathy. The roughly 100 discovery patients were randomly divided into training and test sets at a 7:3 ratio. The study also compared thyroid tissue and blood T-cell repertoires from more than five Graves' hyperthyroidism patients. Following sampling, methimazole starting at 30 mg daily was given to hyperthyroidism patients, and high-dose intravenous methylprednisolone was given to ophthalmopathy patients. Libraries were constructed in a second round of multiplex PCR, after which size selection and purification were carried out. Sequencing of the libraries was done on an Illumina HiSeq2000 using paired-end 100 bp reads. SOAPnuke was used to process the raw data, removing reads that contained adapters or uncalled bases, had a mean Phred below 15, or lacked an exact match to the constant primer or identifier. High-quality paired reads were merged with COPE v1.2.5, and unique nucleotide sequences were defined as clonotypes. MiTCR v1.1 was used to align clonotypes to the IMGT TRBV, TRBD and TRBJ reference segments. The analysis was restricted to V-J combinations with a frequency above 0.0001, which together covered 99.2% of the repertoires. A TCS score was defined as the ratio between F50 (clonal expansion) and ExV (chaos), using BLOSUM62-based TCRdist between CDR3 peptides within each V-J. Welch's t-statistics and random forest reduced approximately 520 V-J features to 13, which were used in a naive Bayes classifier (R e1071). No statistical method was used to fix the sample size in advance, and group allocation was not hidden from the investigators. The paper reports TCR Vbeta CDR3 sequencing of about 140 peripheral blood samples: approximately 41 ophthalmopathy, over 70 hyperthyroidism and around 17 progressor patients.

The chain is encoded by TRBV4-3 joined to TRBJ2-3; 14 junctional bases match TRBD2. Material: peripheral blood mononuclear cells (PBMCs), obtained at new diagnosis, from a patient treated with antithyroid drugs. This receptor was identified in a young woman with Graves disease. Donor details come from another sample of the same person, matched by shared clones. Here the CDR3 is given as CASSQGGLAGGPSTDTQYF. DNA sequence: TGTGCCAGCAGCCAGGGTGGACTAGCGGGGGGCCCGAGCACAGATACGCAGTATTTT.